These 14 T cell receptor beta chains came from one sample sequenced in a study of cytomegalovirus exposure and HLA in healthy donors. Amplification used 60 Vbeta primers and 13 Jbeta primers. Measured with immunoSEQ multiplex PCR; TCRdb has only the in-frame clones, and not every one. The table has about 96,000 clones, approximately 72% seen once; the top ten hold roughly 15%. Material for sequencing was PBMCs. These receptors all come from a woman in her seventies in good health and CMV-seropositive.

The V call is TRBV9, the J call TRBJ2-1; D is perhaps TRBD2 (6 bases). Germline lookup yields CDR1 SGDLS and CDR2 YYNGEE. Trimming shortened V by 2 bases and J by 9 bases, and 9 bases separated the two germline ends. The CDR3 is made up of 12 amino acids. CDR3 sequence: CASSVDYGEQFF. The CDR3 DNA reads TGTGCCAGCAGCGTGGACTACGGTGAGCAGTTCTTC.

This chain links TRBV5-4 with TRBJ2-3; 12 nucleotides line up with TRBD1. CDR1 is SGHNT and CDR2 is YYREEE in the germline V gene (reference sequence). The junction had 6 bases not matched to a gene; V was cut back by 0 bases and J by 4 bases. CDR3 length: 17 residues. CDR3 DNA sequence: TGTGCCAGCAGCTTGGGTCCCGGGACAGGGGGCTCAGATACGCAGTATTTT. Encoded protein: CASSLGPGTGGSDTQYF.

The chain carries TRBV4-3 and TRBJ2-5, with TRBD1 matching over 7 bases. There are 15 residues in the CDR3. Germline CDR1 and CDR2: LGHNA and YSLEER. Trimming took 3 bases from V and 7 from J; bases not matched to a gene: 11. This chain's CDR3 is CASSQGTALIGTQYF. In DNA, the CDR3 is TGCGCCAGCAGCCAGGGGACAGCCTTGATTGGGACCCAGTACTTC.

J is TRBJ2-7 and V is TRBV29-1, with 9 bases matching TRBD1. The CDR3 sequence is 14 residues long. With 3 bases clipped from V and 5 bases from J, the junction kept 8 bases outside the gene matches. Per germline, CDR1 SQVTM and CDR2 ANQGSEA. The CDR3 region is CSVDSDRGVDEQYF. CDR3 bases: TGCAGCGTTGATTCGGACAGGGGAGTGGACGAGCAGTACTTC.

The CDR3 is CASSLGAAGGHQPQHF. The CDR3, as DNA: TGCGCCAGCAGCCTGGGGGCGGCAGGGGGCCACCAGCCCCAGCATTTT. The chain uses TRBV5-1 and TRBJ1-5; 8 nucleotides align to TRBD1. The germline gives CDR1 SGHRS, CDR2 YFSETQ. The CDR3 covers 16 residues. After removal of 4 bases from V and 7 bases from J, the junction contained 13 bases not matched to a gene. The whole variable domain, filled in from reference TRBV5-1 and TRBJ1-5, reads KAGVTQTPRYLIKTRGQQVTLSCSPISGHRSVSWYQQTPGQGLQFLFEYFSETQRNKGNFPGRFSGRQFSNSRSEMNVSTLELGDSALYLCASSLGAAGGHQPQHFGDGTRLSIL.

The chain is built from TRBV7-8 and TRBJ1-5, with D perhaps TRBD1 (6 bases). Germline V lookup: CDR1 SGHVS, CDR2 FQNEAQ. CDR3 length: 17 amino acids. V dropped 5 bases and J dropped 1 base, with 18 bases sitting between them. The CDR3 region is CASSRQVSPGSNQPQHF. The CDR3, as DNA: TGTGCCAGCAGCCGACAGGTATCTCCCGGCAGCAATCAGCCCCAGCATTTT.

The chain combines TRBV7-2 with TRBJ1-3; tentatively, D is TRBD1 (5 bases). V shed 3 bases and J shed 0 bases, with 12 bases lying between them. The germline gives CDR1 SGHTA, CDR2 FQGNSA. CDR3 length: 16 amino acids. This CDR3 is CASSFTTAGSGNTIYF. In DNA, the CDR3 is TGTGCCAGCAGCTTTACGACAGCGGGCTCTGGAAACACCATATATTTT.

CDR3 region: CASKTSGGNEQFF. The CDR3 DNA reads TGTGCCAGCAAGACTAGCGGGGGCAATGAGCAGTTCTTC. The gene calls are TRBV28 and TRBJ2-1; 12 bases align to TRBD2. V dropped 7 bases and J dropped 6; count of bases not matched to a gene: 1. CDR3 length: 13 residues. CDR1 is MDHEN, CDR2 SYDVKM, per germline.

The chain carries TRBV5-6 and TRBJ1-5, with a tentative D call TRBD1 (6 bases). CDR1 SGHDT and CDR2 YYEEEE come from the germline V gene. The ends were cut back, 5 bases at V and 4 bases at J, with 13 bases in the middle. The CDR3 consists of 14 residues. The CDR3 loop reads CASSGGQLNQPQHF. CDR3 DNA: TGTGCCAGCAGTGGCGGACAGCTGAATCAGCCCCAGCATTTT.

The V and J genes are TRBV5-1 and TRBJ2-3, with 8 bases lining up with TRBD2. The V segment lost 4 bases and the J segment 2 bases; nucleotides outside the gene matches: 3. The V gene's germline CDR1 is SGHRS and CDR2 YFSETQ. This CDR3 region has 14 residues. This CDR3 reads CASSASGSTDTQYF. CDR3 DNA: TGCGCCAGCAGCGCTAGCGGGTCCACAGATACGCAGTATTTT.

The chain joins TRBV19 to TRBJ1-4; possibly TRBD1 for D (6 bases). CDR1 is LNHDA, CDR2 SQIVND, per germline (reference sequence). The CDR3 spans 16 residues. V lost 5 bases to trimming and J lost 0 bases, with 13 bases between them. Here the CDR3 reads CASSLLGAATNEKLFF. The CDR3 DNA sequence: TGTGCCAGTAGTTTGTTGGGGGCAGCAACTAATGAAAAACTGTTTTTT.

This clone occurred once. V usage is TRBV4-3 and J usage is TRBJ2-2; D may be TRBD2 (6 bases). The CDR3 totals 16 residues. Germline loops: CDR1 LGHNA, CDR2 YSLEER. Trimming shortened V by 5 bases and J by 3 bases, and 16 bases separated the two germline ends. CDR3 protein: CASSKGGSGYTGELFF. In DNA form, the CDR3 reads TGCGCCAGCAGCAAGGGTGGTAGCGGATACACCGGGGAGCTGTTTTTT.

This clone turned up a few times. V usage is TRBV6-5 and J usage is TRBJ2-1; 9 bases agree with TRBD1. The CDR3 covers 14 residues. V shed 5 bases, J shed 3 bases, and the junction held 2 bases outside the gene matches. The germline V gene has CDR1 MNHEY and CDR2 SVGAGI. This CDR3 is CASSPDRGYNEQFF. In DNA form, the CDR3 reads TGTGCCAGCAGTCCGGACAGGGGCTACAATGAGCAGTTCTTC.

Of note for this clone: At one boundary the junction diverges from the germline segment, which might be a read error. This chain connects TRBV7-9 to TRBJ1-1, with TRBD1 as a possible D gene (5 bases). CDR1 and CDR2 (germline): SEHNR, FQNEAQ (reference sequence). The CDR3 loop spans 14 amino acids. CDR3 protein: CSSSQNGHYTEAFF. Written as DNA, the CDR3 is TGTTCCAGCAGCCAAAATGGACACTACACTGAAGCTTTCTTT. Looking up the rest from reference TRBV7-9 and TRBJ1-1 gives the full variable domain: DTGVSQNPRHKITKRGQNVTFRCDPISEHNRLYWYRQTLGQGPEFLTYFQNEAQLEKSRLLSDRFSAERPKGSFSTLEIQRTEQGDSAMYLCSSSQNGHYTEAFFGQGTRLTVV.